The clone carrying this T cell receptor (beta chain) was seen many times. Noted time point: persistent/refractory GD, antithyroid drugs over 5 years with positive TRAb. The TCR library used RNA extracted from PBMCs. Diagnosing Graves' disease relied on the American Thyroid Association guidelines. These data are taken from a study of regulatory T cells in long-lasting Graves disease. Sequencing libraries for TCR beta were prepared with iRepertoire HTBI primers and Arm-PCR of CDR3 regions. TCRdb passed the multiplex PCR reads through MiXCR, listing each CDR3 protein once. The sample has 650,000 to 850,000 distinct CDR3 sequences; about 30% are singletons. Trimming stripped 5 bases from V and 0 bases from J, with 7 bases between. Germline V gene data show CDR1 as MNHEY and CDR2 as SMNVEV (reference sequence). The CDR3 contains 13 residues.

Sample: peripheral blood mononuclear cells (PBMCs), taken when the disease was refractory, from a patient treated with antithyroid drugs. The chain recombines TRBV27 with TRBJ1-2; no firm D call. This sequence was found in a female donor with Graves disease. CDR3 nucleotide sequence: TGTGCCAGCAGTGCCATGACTAACTATGGCTACACCTTC. Its protein product is CASSAMTNYGYTF.